This T cell receptor beta chain comes out of a study of T cell responses to AZD1222 COVID-19 vaccine. Regarding the study as a whole: Repertoires were obtained only post-peak T cell response. Baseline serology detected seropositivity in only six AZD1222 recipients.

This table comes from immunoSEQ multiplex PCR, and its TCRdb copy is limited to in-frame clones, with some not included. The sample lists under 150,000 clones, around 86% occurring once. Germline V lookup: CDR1 SGHNT, CDR2 YYREEE (reference sequence). The V and J ends lost 4 bases and 3 bases respectively, with 15 bases between them. The CDR3 has 15 residues. As concerns this clone: Its target is not known.

The TCR comes from an adult in good health. The sample consisted of peripheral blood, taken on day 0 of MenACWY control vaccination. This chain connects TRBV5-4 to TRBJ2-3; D possibly corresponds to TRBD2 (7 bases). The CDR3 DNA is TGTGCCAGCAGCCCGGGCCGGGGGGCGACAGATACGCAGTATTTT. Its protein product is CASSPGRGATDTQYF.